This T cell receptor beta chain originates from a study of OX40 agonist ivuxolimab in advanced cancers. Across the study: Recorded diagnoses for dose-escalation patients were hepatocellular carcinoma, melanoma, renal cell or head and neck cancer.

Sequenced by immunoSEQ multiplex PCR; TCRdb stores in-frame clones only, minus some. The sample shows 30,000 to 50,000 clones, around 89% of them seen only once. This CDR3 is built from 15 residues. With 5 bases removed from V and 0 bases from J, the gap between germline ends came to 13 bases. The germline CDR1 and CDR2 sequences are SGDLS and YYNGEE. The receptor was isolated from an adult with an advanced solid tumor such as melanoma, head and neck, liver or kidney cancer. The chain carries TRBV9 and TRBJ2-3, with a possible D match to TRBD2 (5 bases). The source material was CD4+ or CD8+ T cells sorted from blood, sampled in a trial of the OX40 agonist ivuxolimab. The CDR3 sequence is CASRARGTSTDTQYF. In DNA, the CDR3 is TGTGCCAGCAGAGCCCGGGGAACTAGCACAGATACGCAGTATTTT. Based on the CDR3 plus reference TRBV9 and TRBJ2-3, the full variable domain is DSGVTQTPKHLITATGQRVTLRCSPRSGDLSVYWYQQSLDQGLQFLIQYYNGEERAKGNILERFSAQQFPDLHSELNLSSLELGDSALYFCASRARGTSTDTQYFGPGTRLTVL.